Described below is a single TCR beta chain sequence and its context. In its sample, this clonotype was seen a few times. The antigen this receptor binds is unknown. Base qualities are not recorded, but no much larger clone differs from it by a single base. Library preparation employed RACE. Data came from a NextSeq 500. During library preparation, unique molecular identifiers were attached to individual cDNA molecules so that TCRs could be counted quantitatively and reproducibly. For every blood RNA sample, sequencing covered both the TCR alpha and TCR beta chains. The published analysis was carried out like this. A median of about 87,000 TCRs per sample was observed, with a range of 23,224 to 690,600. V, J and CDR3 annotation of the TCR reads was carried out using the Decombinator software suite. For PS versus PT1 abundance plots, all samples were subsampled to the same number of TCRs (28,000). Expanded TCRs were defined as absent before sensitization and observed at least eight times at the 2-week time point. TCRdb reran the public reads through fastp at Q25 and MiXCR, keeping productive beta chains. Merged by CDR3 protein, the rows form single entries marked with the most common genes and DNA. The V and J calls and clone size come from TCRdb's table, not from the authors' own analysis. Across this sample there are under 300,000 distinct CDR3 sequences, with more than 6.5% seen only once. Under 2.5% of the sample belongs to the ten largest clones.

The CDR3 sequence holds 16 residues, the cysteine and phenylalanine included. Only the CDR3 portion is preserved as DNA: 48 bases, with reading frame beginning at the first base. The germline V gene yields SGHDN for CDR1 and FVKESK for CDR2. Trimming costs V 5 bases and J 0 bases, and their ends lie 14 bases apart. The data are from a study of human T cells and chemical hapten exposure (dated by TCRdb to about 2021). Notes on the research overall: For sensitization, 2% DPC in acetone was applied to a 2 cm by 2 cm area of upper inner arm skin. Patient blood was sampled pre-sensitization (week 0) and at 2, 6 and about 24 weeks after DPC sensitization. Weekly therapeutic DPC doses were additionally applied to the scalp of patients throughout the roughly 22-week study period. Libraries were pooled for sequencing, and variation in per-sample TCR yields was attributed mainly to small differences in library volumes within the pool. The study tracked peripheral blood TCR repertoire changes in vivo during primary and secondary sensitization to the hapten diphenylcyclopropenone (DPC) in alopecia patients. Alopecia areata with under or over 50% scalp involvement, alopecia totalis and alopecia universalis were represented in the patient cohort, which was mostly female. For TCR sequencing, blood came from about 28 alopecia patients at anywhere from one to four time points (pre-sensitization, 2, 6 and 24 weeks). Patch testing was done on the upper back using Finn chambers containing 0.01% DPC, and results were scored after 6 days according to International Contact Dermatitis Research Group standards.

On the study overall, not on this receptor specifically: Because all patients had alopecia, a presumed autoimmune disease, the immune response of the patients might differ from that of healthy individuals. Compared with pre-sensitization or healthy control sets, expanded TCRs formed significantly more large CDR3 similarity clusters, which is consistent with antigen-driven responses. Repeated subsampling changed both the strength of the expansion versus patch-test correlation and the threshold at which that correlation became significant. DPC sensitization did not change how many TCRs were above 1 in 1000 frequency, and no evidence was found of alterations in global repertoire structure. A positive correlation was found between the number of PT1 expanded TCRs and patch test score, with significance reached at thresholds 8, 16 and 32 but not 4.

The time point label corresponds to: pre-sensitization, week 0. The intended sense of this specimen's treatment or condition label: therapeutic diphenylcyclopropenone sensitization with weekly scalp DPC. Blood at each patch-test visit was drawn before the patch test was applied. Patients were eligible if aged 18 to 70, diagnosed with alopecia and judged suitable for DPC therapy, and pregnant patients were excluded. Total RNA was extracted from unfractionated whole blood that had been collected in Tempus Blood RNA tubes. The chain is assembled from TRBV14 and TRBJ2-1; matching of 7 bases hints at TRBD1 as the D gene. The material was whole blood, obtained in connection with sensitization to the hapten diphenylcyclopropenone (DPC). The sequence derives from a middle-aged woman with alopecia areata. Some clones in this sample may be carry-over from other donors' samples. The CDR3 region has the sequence CASSSAGQLSYNEQFF. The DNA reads TGTGCCAGCAGCTCCGCGGGACAGCTCTCCTACAATGAGCAGTTCTTC.